This T cell receptor beta chain was found in a study of cytomegalovirus exposure and HLA in healthy donors. Details on this clone: Its target is unknown.

The PCR was carried out with 60 Vbeta primers and 13 Jbeta primers. Some clones are missing from TCRdb's copy, which holds only in-frame ones; the method was immunoSEQ multiplex PCR. Its table lists about 140,000 clones. Study-wide results and caveats: A later analysis linked a missense DCLRE1C variant to TCR beta V- and J-gene trimming. 87-base-pair reads could not separate some V segments, including TRBV6-2 and TRBV6-3.

With 6 bases clipped from V and 2 bases from J, the junction kept 0 bases outside the gene matches. CDR3 length: 14 amino acids. Germline CDR1 and CDR2: SNHLY and FYNNEI. The chain uses TRBV2 and TRBJ2-1, with TRBD1 identical over 11 bases. This TCR was recovered from a man aged 35-49 years in good health and CMV-seronegative. Material for sequencing was PBMCs. In nucleotides, the CDR3 is TGTGCCAGCAGGGGACAGGGGGCCTACAATGAGCAGTTCTTC. Translation: CASRGQGAYNEQFF.